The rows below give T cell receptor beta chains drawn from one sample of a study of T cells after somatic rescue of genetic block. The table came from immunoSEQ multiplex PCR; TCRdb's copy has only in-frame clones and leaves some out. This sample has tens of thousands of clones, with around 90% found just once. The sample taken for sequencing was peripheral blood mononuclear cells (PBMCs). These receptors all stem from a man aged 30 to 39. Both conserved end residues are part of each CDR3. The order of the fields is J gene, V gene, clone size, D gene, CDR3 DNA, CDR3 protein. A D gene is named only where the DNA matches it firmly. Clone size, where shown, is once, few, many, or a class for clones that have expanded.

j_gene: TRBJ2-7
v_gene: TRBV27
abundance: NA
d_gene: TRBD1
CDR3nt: TGTGCCAGCAGTTTAAGTGGACAGGGTTTTACCTACGAGCAGTACTTC
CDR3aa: CASSLSGQGFTYEQYF

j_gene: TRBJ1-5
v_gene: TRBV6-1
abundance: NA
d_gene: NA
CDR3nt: TGTGCCAGCAGTGAAGTACTAGTTCAGCCCCAGCATTTT
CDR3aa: CASSEVLVQPQHF

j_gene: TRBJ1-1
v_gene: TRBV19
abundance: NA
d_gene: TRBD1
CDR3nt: TGTGCCAGTAGGAGACAGGGTCGAGCTTTCTTT
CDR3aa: CASRRQGRAFF

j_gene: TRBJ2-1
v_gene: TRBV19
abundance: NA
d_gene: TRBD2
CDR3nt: TGTGCCAGTAGTATAGATGGGACTAGCGGGGGTTTCTCCTACAATGAGCAGTTCTTC
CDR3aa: CASSIDGTSGGFSYNEQFF

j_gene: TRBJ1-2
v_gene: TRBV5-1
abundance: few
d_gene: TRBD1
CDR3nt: TGCGCCAGCAGCCCCGGGACAGGGGGCACTGGCTACACCTTC
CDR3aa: CASSPGTGGTGYTF

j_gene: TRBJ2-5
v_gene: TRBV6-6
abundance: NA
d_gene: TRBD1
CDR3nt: TGTGCCAGCAGTGCTCCGGGACAGCAAGAGACCCAGTACTTC
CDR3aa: CASSAPGQQETQYF

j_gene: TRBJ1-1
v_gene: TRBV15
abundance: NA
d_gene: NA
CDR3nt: TGTGCCACCAGCCGGCAGGTTAACACTGAAGCTTTCTTT
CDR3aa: CATSRQVNTEAFF

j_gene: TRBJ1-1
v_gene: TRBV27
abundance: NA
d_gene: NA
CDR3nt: TGTGCCAGCAGTTTAGGCAGGAACACTGAAGCTTTCTTT
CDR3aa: CASSLGRNTEAFF

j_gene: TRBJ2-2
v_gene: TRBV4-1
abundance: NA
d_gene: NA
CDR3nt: TGCGCCAGCAGCCTAGAGGAAGGGATCGGGGAGCTGTTTTTT
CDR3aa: CASSLEEGIGELFF

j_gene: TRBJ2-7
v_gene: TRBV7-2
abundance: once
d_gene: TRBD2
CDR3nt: TGTGCCAGCAGCTTAGGTCCTAGCGGGAGCGGCGGCGAGCAGTACTTC
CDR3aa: CASSLGPSGSGGEQYF

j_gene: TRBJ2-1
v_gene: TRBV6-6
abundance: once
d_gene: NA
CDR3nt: TGTGCCAGCAGTCCCTCCTACGAGCAGTTCTTC
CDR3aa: CASSPSYEQFF

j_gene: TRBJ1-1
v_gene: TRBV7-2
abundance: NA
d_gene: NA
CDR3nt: TGTGCCAGCAGCTTAGGATGGCAGGGAGAAGCTTTCTTT
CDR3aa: CASSLGWQGEAFF

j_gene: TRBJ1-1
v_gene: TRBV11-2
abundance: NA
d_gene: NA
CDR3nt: TGTGCCAGCAGCTCCTCTGGGAAGGGGCTCACTGAAGCTTTCTTT
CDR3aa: CASSSSGKGLTEAFF

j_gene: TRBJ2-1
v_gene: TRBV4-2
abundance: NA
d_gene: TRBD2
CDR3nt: TGTGCCAGCAGCCGGGGTTTAGCGGGGGGTGACAATGAGCAGTTCTTC
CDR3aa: CASSRGLAGGDNEQFF

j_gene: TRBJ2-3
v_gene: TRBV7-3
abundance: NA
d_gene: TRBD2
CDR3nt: TGTGCCAGCAGCCCCCTTCCGCGGGGGGGTGGATCAGATACGCAGTATTTT
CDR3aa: CASSPLPRGGGSDTQYF

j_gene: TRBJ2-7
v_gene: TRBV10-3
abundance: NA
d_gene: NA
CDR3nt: TGTGCCATCAGTCAAGACAGCTACGAGCAGTACTTC
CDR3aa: CAISQDSYEQYF

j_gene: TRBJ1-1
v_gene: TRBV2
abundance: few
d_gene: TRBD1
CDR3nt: TGTGCCAGCAGTGGAGGGGGACAGACTGAAGCTTTCTTT
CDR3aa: CASSGGGQTEAFF

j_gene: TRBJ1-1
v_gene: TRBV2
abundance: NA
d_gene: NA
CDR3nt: TGTGCCAGCAGTGGAGCGCACCAGAACACTGAAGCTTTCTTT
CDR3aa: CASSGAHQNTEAFF

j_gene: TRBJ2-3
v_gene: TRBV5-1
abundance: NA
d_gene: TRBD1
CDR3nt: TGCGCCAGCAGCTTGATCATGCAGGGGGGCACAGATACGCAGTATTTT
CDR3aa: CASSLIMQGGTDTQYF

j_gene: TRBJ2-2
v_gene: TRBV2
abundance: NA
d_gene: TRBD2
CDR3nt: TGTGCCAGCAGCGGGAGCGGGGGGGCAAACACCGGGGAGCTGTTTTTT
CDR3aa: CASSGSGGANTGELFF

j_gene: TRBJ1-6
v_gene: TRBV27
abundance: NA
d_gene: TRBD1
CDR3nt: TGTGCCAGCAGTTTAGGGACAGGAGGTAATTCACCCCTCCACTTT
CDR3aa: CASSLGTGGNSPLHF

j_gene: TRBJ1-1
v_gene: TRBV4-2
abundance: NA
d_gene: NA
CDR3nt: TGTGCCAGCAGCCAAGCACACAGAATGAACACTGAAGCTTTCTTT
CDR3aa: CASSQAHRMNTEAFF

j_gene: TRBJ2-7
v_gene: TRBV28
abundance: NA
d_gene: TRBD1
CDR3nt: TGTGCCAGCACCACTACCGGGACAGGGTACTACGAGCAGTACTTC
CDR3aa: CASTTTGTGYYEQYF

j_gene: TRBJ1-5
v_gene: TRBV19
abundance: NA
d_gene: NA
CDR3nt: TGTGCCAGTACCCGGGCAGGGAGAGATCAGCCCCAGCATTTT
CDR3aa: CASTRAGRDQPQHF

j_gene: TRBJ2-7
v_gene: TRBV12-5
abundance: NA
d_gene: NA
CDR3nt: TGTGCTAGTGGTTTCCCAAACGACCCCTACGAGCAGTACTTC
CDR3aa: CASGFPNDPYEQYF